This entry concerns a single T cell receptor (beta chain). Naive CD8 cells comprised CD45RO-negative, CCR7-positively selected cells, excluding terminally differentiated effector memory CD45RA+ cells. The entry originates in a study of shared clonotypes between healthy human individuals. Across the study: For every donor, three CD4 naive, three CD4 memory, two CD8 naive and one CD8 memory plates were used.

This CDR3 is built from 13 residues. Trimming stripped 4 bases from V and 8 bases from J, with 12 bases between. Germline V gives CDR1 MGHRA, CDR2 YSYEKL. Evenly divided among several immunoSEQ plates was the genomic DNA of each subset. Clones were sequenced by immunoSEQ multiplex PCR, and TCRdb holds only the in-frame ones, with some missing. The data hold millions of clones, with more than 85% observed a single time. The receptor's source is a man younger than 30 in good health. Some clones in this sample may be carry-over from other donors' samples. Sequenced: naive CD8+ T cells from PBMCs. The chain carries TRBV4-1 and TRBJ2-1, with D uncertain. The CDR3 spells CASSPARTYEQFF. The DNA of the CDR3 is TGCGCCAGCAGCCCCGCCAGGACCTATGAGCAGTTCTTC.